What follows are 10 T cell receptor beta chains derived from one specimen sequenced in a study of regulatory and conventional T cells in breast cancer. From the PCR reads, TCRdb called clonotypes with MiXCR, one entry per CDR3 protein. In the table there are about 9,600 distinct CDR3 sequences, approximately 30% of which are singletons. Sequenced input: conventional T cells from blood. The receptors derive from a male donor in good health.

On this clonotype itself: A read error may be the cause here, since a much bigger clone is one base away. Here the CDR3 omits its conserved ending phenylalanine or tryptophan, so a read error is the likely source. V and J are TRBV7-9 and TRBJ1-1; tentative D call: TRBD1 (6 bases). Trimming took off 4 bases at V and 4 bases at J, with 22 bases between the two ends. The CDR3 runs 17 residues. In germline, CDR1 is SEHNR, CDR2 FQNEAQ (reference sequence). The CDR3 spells CASSSHGQGRRGTEAFS. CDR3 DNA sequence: TGTGCCAGCAGCTCTCACGGGCAGGGGCGGCGCGGCACTGAAGCTTTCTCT.

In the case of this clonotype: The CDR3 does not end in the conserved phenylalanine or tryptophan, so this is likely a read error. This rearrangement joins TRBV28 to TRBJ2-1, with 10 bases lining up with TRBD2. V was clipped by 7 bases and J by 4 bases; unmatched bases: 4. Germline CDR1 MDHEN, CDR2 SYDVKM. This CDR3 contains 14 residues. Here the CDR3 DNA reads TGTGCCAGCACCCTAGCGGGGGTATACAATGAGCAGTTCCTC. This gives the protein CASTLAGVYNEQFL.

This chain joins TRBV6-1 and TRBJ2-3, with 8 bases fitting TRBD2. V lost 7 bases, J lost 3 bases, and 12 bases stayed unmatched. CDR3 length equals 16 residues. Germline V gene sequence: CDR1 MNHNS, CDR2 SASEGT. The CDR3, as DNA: TGTGCCAGCAATTCCGTCGGGGGGGGGACAACAGATACGCAGTATTTT. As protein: CASNSVGGGTTDTQYF.

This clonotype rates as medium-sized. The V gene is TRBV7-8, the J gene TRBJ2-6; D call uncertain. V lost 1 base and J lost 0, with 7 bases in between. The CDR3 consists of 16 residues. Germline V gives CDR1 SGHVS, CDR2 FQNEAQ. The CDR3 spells CASSLGLASGANVLTF. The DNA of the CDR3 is TGTGCCAGCAGCTTAGGACTGGCCTCTGGGGCCAACGTCCTGACTTTC.

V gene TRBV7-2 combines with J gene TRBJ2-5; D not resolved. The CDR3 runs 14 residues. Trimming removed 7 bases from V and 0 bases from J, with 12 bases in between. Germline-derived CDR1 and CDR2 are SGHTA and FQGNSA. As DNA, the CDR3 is TGTGCCAGCACCACCGGAAGGAACCAAGAGACCCAGTACTTC. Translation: CASTTGRNQETQYF.

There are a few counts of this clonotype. The CDR3 spells CASTHSSYGYTF. The CDR3 DNA reads TGTGCCAGCACCCATTCATCGTATGGCTACACCTTC. The chain recombines TRBV12-3 or TRBV12-4 with TRBJ1-2; D is uncertain. This CDR3 spans 12 amino acids. V shed 7 bases and J shed 5 bases, with 11 bases lying between them.

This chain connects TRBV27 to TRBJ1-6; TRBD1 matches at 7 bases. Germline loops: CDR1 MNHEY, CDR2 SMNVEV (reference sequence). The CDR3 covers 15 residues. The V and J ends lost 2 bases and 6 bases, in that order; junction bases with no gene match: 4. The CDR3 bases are TGTGCCAGCAGTTTAATAGCAGGGGGTAATTCACCCCTCCACTTT. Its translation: CASSLIAGGNSPLHF.

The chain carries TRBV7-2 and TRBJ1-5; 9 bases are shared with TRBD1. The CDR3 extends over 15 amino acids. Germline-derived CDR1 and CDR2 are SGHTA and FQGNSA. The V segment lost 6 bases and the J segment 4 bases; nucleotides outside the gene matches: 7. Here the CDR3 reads CASSPGQGRNQPQHF. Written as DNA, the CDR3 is TGTGCCAGCAGTCCGGGACAGGGCAGAAATCAGCCCCAGCATTTT.

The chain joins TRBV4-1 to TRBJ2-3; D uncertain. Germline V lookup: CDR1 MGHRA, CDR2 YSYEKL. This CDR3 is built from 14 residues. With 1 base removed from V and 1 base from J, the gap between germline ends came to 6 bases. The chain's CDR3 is CASSQGLGTDTQYF. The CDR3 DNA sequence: TGCGCCAGCAGCCAAGGGCTGGGCACAGATACGCAGTATTTT.

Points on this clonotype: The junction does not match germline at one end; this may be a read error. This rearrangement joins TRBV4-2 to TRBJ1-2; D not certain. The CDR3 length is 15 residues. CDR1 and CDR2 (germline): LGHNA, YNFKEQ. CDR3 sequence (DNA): TGTGCCAGCAGCCAAGAGCCCAGACAACCATATGACTACACCTTC. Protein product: CASSQEPRQPYDYTF.